Each of the 21 T cell receptor beta chains below was sequenced from the same sample in a study of T cell clonality in common variable immunodeficiency (dated by TCRdb to between 2015 and 2017). The library was produced with the immunoSEQ multiplex PCR assay. TCRdb carries this immuneACCESS record with in-frame sequences only. Its versions omit some clonotypes, under half of them owing to an unresolved V gene in the studies checked, with the rest unexplained. There are about 74,000 clones in this sample, and none of them is a singleton. Jointly, the top ten make up about 0.8% of the sample. Material for sequencing was peripheral blood mononuclear cells. The receptors stem from a person aged 18-70 years in good health.

This clone was counted at least ten times. The CDR3 goes on 3 residues after the read ends, and that part is filled in from the germline J gene. The gene calls are TRBV7-9 and TRBJ2-7; 8 nucleotides line up with TRBD1. Germline CDR1 is SEHNR and CDR2 is FQNEAQ (reference sequence). This CDR3 contains 15 residues. V dropped 6 bases and J dropped 4; count of bases not matched to a gene: 11. CDR3 bases read: TGTGCCAGCAGTTCGACCGGGACAGGCATTTACGAG. Encoded protein: CASSSTGTGIYE. The CDR3 as a whole reads CASSSTGTGIYEQYF.

Concerning this clone: Sequencing ends 3 residues short of the CDR3 end; the germline J gene provides the rest. The V call is TRBV5-6, the J call TRBJ2-7; 10 nucleotides align to TRBD2. This CDR3 comprises 15 residues. Germline assignment: CDR1 SGHDT and CDR2 YYEEEE. After removal of 1 base from V and 6 bases from J, the junction contained 7 bases not matched to a gene. CDR3 amino acids: CASSLKPSGSSEQYF. The CDR3 bases that were read are TGTGCCAGCAGCTTGAAGCCTAGCGGGAGTTCCGAG.

This clone was observed many times. The read ends 3 residues before the CDR3 terminus; that terminus is restored from the germline J gene. This sequence joins TRBV12-3 or TRBV12-4 and TRBJ2-1, with D perhaps TRBD2 (5 bases). Trimming removed 3 bases at V and 9 bases at J, with 9 bases between. This CDR3 contains 12 residues. CDR3: CASSFSRVEQFF. CDR3 bases read: TGTGCCAGCAGTTTTTCGCGGGTTGAG.

This clone came up many times. The missing CDR3 end, 3 residues past where the read stops, is filled in from the germline J gene. The genes are TRBV7-2 and TRBJ2-5, with 8 bases identical to TRBD2. This CDR3 has 13 amino acids. Germline V gene lookup returns CDR1 SGHTA and CDR2 FQGNSA. V was clipped by 4 bases and J by 5 bases; unmatched bases: 3. The part of the CDR3 DNA that was read is TGTGCCAGCAGCTGGACTAGCCAGGAGACC. This sequence encodes CASSWTSQET. The entire CDR3 is CASSWTSQETQYF.

This clone was observed at least ten times. Read sequence stops 3 residues before the CDR3 end, and the germline J gene provides the missing end. The rearrangement joins TRBV7-3 to TRBJ2-1; TRBD2 might be the D (5 bases). This CDR3 is built from 15 residues. The V end was cut by 2 bases, the J end by 5 bases, with 13 bases between. Germline loops: CDR1 SGHTA, CDR2 FQGTGA. CDR3 DNA (partial): TGTGCCAGCAGCTTATCTCTAGCTTACCACAATGAG. Its translation is CASSLSLAYHNE. The whole CDR3 protein is CASSLSLAYHNEQFF.

This clone was seen at least ten times. The read is 3 residues too short to cover the CDR3 end, so that end is filled in from the germline J gene. The chain links TRBV7-3 to TRBJ2-5; TRBD2 is a possible D gene (6 bases). Germline CDR1 SGHTA, CDR2 FQGTGA. The V end was cut by 2 bases, the J end by 4 bases, with 14 bases between. There are 15 residues in the CDR3. This chain's CDR3 is CASSLSGEVRETQYF. Partial CDR3 DNA: TGTGCCAGCAGCTTATCGGGGGAAGTTAGAGAGACC.

This clone was detected many times. The read halts 3 residues ahead of the CDR3 end, with the missing end drawn from the germline J gene. This sequence joins TRBV28 and TRBJ1-1; D may be TRBD1 (6 bases). Looked up from germline, CDR1 is MDHEN and CDR2 is SYDVKM. The CDR3 contains 14 residues. With 2 bases removed from V and 4 bases from J, the gap between germline ends came to 11 bases. The chain's CDR3 is CASSLLQQGTEAFF. The CDR3 DNA, read in part, is TGTGCCAGCAGTTTACTCCAACAGGGCACTGAA. Filled out from reference TRBV28 and TRBJ1-1, the complete variable domain reads DVKVTQSSRYLVKRTGEKVFLECVQDMDHENMFWYRQDPGLGLRLIYFSYDVKMKEKGDIPEGYSVSREKKERFSLILESASTNQTSMYLCASSLLQQGTEAFFGQGTRLTVV.

The sample holds many counts of this clone. The sequence runs out 3 residues before the end of the CDR3; the remainder is reconstructed from the germline J gene. This chain uses TRBV30 with TRBJ1-1, with 8 bases lining up with TRBD1. The CDR3 is 12 amino acids. Germline V gene data show CDR1 as GTSNPN and CDR2 as SVGIG (reference sequence). CDR3 bases read: TGTGCCTGGAGTGCTCGGACAGGGCTA. It codes for CAWSARTGL. The CDR3 reads in full as CAWSARTGLAFF.

This clone was detected a few times. The read gets to within 3 residues of the CDR3 end, and the germline J gene fills in the rest. This rearrangement joins TRBV7-9 to TRBJ1-3, with a weak D call TRBD1 (5 bases). The length of the CDR3 is 14 residues. The V gene lost 0 bases and the J gene lost 4 bases, with 7 bases spanning the gap. The germline V gene encodes CDR1 SEHNR and CDR2 FQNEAQ (reference sequence). The CDR3 bases that were read are TGTGCCAGCAGCTTAGCGACAGCAGGAAACACC. Amino acids: CASSLATAGNT. From start to end, the CDR3 is CASSLATAGNTIYF.

The table lists this clone with many counts. CDR3 bases read: TGTGCCAGCAGCTTCGCCCTATCAGATACG. Translation: CASSFALSDT. The CDR3, in full, reads CASSFALSDTQYF. This chain connects TRBV7-9 to TRBJ2-3; no definite D call. The read gets to within 3 residues of the CDR3 end, and the germline J gene fills in the rest. Germline values: CDR1 SEHNR, CDR2 FQNEAQ (reference sequence). The CDR3 length is 13 residues. Trimming pared 3 bases from V and 4 bases from J, leaving 8 bases between.

This clone has at least ten counts. The missing CDR3 end, 3 residues past where the read stops, is filled in from the germline J gene. The chain has TRBV5-6 and TRBJ1-1; the match to TRBD1 covers 7 bases. In germline, CDR1 is SGHDT, CDR2 YYEEEE. CDR3 size: 14 residues. V was pared by 5 bases and J by 4 bases, with 8 bases of the junction left unmatched. The sequenced part of the CDR3 DNA is TGTGCCAGCAGTTTGACAGGGCAGGGCACTGAA. Protein product: CASSLTGQGTE. The entire CDR3 protein is CASSLTGQGTEAFF.

This clone was seen ten or more times. The read gets to within 3 residues of the CDR3 end, and the germline J gene fills in the rest. This chain uses TRBV28 with TRBJ2-1; 10 nucleotides align to TRBD2. This CDR3 comprises 18 residues. Germline V gene sequence: CDR1 MDHEN, CDR2 SYDVKM. J was trimmed by 2 bases and V by 8 bases; bases with no gene match: 15. CDR3 DNA (partial): TGTGCCAGCTCTTCCCCCGATTGGACTAGCGGTACCTACAATGAG. This encodes CASSSPDWTSGTYNE. The whole CDR3 reads CASSSPDWTSGTYNEQFF.

This clone was observed many times. The sequenced fragment ends 3 residues before the CDR3 boundary, so the rest is inferred from the germline J gene. This chain uses TRBV7-2 with TRBJ2-3; 7 bases are shared with TRBD2. Germline V gives CDR1 SGHTA, CDR2 FQGNSA. V shed 7 bases, J shed 2 bases, and the junction held 6 bases outside the gene matches. The CDR3 runs to 14 residues. CDR3 DNA (partial): TGTGCCAGCACCCAGGGAGGGCTCACAGATACG. Amino acids: CASTQGGLTDT. The whole CDR3 region reads CASTQGGLTDTQYF.

This clone was counted at least ten times. The read ends 3 residues shy of where the CDR3 ends; the end is completed using the germline J gene. This chain uses TRBV7-4 with TRBJ2-7, with D maybe TRBD1 (6 bases). CDR3 length equals 16 residues. Trimming took 2 bases from V and 1 from J, leaving 15 bases between them. Per germline, CDR1 SGHVT and CDR2 SQSDAQ. This chain's CDR3 is CASSLTPRGESYEQYF. CDR3 DNA (partial): TGTGCCAGCAGCTTAACACCCAGGGGTGAGTCCTACGAG.

This clone was detected ten times or more. The read gets to within 3 residues of the CDR3 end, and the germline J gene fills in the rest. The chain couples TRBV28 to TRBJ2-7; no clear D. V lost 6 bases to trimming and J lost 2 bases, with 8 bases between them. CDR3 length: 12 residues. Germline lookup yields CDR1 MDHEN and CDR2 SYDVKM. This CDR3 reads CASSSKPYEQYF. Incomplete CDR3 DNA: TGTGCCAGCAGCTCGAAGCCCTACGAG. The full variable domain, its missing parts supplied by reference TRBV28 and TRBJ2-7, is DVKVTQSSRYLVKRTGEKVFLECVQDMDHENMFWYRQDPGLGLRLIYFSYDVKMKEKGDIPEGYSVSREKKERFSLILESASTNQTSMYLCASSSKPYEQYFGPGTRLTVT.

This clone was detected ten times or more. The read is 3 residues too short to cover the CDR3 end, so that end is filled in from the germline J gene. The chain carries TRBV6-4 and TRBJ2-3, with D perhaps TRBD1 or TRBD2 (5 bases each). The CDR3 is 14 residues long. With 6 bases removed from V and 4 bases from J, the gap between germline ends came to 14 bases. Germline CDR1 MRHNA, CDR2 SNTAGT. CDR3 DNA, as far as it was read: TGTGCCAGCAGCCCAGGGCTGGGAGCAGATACG. This translates into CASSPGLGADT. The complete CDR3 reads CASSPGLGADTQYF.

This clone was picked up many times. From the germline J gene comes the end of the CDR3, since the read stops 3 residues before it. This chain joins TRBV18 and TRBJ2-1, with TRBD2 matching 8 bases. Germline CDR1 and CDR2: KGHSH and LQKENI. Trimming removed 2 bases from V and 7 bases from J; junction bases left unmatched: 10. CDR3 length: 16 residues. CDR3 bases read: TGTGCCAGCTCACCAGGGAGCGGGAGAAGGTTGAATGAG. Translation gives CASSPGSGRRLNE. The CDR3 in full is CASSPGSGRRLNEQFF.

This clone was recorded at least ten times. Read sequence stops 3 residues before the CDR3 end, and the germline J gene provides the missing end. The same CDR3 also results from other DNA sequences found in this sample. The rearrangement uses TRBV7-9 and TRBJ2-7; 7 bases map to TRBD2. Germline V gene lookup returns CDR1 SEHNR and CDR2 FQNEAQ (reference sequence). The CDR3 extends over 15 amino acids. V dropped 7 bases and J dropped 6; count of bases not matched to a gene: 15. The CDR3 DNA, read in part, is TGTGCCAGCACCCGCCCCCAGGGAGGGCCTTTCGAG. Translated, it gives CASTRPQGGPFE. The whole CDR3 sequence is CASTRPQGGPFEQYF.

At least ten counts were recorded for this clone. The read ends 3 residues early relative to the CDR3; the germline J gene fills the gap. The chain uses TRBV5-1 and TRBJ2-5, with D possibly being TRBD1 (6 bases). The V end lost 3 bases, the J end lost 5 bases, and 17 bases lay between the germline ends. The CDR3 spans 15 residues. Looked up from germline, CDR1 is SGHRS and CDR2 is YFSETQ. CDR3 sequence reads: CASSSVYRAWETQYF. The DNA read from the CDR3 is TGCGCCAGCAGCTCGGTTTACAGGGCATGGGAGACC.

This clone came up many times. The read terminates 3 residues ahead of where the CDR3 ends, so the germline J gene completes it. This chain connects TRBV2 to TRBJ2-7; D is uncertain. Germline CDR1 is SNHLY and CDR2 is FYNNEI. The CDR3 spans 14 residues. V was clipped by 7 bases and J by 0 bases, with 13 bases between them. This chain's CDR3 is CASTPLTTSYEQYF. The sequenced part of the CDR3 DNA is TGTGCCAGCACCCCCCTAACTACCTCCTACGAG.

Ten or more counts support this clone. CDR3 amino acids: CASSEINVEQYF. Partial CDR3 DNA: TGTGCCAGCAGCGAAATTAATGTCGAG. The gene calls are TRBV6-1 and TRBJ2-7; no firm D call. The CDR3 goes on 3 residues after the read ends, and that part is filled in from the germline J gene. The CDR3 has 12 residues. Germline V gene lookup returns CDR1 MNHNS and CDR2 SASEGT. Trimming pared 6 bases from V and 6 bases from J, leaving 12 bases between.